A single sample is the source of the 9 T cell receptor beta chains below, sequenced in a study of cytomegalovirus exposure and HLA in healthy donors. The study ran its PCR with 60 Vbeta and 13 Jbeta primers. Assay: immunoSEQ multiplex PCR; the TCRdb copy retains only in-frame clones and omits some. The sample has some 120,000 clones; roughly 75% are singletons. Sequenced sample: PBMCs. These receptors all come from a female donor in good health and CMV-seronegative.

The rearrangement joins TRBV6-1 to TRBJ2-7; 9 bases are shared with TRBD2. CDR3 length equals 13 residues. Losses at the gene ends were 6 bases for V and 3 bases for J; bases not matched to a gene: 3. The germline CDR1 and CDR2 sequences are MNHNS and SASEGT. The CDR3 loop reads CASRASGVYEQYF. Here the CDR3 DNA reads TGTGCCAGCAGAGCTAGCGGGGTCTACGAGCAGTACTTC.

CDR3 DNA: TGTGCCAGCTCACCACTACGGGGACAGGATGGGAAACTGTTTTTT. Amino acids: CASSPLRGQDGKLFF. This chain uses TRBV18 with TRBJ1-4; 8 bases match TRBD1. V lost 1 base and J lost 11; bases outside the gene matches: 9. This CDR3 is built from 15 residues. Per germline, CDR1 KGHSH and CDR2 LQKENI.

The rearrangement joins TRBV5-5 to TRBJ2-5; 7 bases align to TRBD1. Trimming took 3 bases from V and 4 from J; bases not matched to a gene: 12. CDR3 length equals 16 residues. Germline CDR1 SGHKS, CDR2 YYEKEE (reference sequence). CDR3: CASSSPGTASSETQYF. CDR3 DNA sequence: TGTGCCAGCAGCTCCCCAGGGACAGCGAGTTCAGAGACCCAGTACTTC.

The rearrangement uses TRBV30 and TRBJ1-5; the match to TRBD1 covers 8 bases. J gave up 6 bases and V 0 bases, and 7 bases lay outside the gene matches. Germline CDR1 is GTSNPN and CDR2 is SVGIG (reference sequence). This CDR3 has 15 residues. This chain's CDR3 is CAWSVRPGGPQPQHF. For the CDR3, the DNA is TGTGCCTGGAGTGTAAGGCCAGGGGGCCCTCAGCCCCAGCATTTT.

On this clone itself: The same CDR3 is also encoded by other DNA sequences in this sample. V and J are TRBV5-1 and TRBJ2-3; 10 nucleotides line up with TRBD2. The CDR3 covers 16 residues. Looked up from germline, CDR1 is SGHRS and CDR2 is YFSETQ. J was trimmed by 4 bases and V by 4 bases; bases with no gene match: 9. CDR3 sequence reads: CASSPASGSLSDTQYF. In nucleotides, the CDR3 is TGCGCCAGCAGCCCGGCTAGCGGGAGTCTGTCAGATACGCAGTATTTT.

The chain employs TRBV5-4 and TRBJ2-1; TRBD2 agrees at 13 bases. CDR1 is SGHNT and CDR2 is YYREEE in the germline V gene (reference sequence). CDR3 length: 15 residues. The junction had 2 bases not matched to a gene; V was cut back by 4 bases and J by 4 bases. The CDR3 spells CASSQTSGGYNEQFF. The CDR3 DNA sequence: TGTGCCAGCAGCCAGACTAGCGGGGGGTACAATGAGCAGTTCTTC.

The CDR3 nucleotides are TGTGCCAGCAGTTCCGCCGGGACAGGGTCCCACTATGGCTACACCTTC. This encodes CASSSAGTGSHYGYTF. The rearrangement joins TRBV28 to TRBJ1-2, with 9 bases that match TRBD1. The CDR3 sequence is 16 residues long. J lost 3 bases, V lost 4 bases, and 9 bases had no gene match. The germline V gene has CDR1 MDHEN and CDR2 SYDVKM.

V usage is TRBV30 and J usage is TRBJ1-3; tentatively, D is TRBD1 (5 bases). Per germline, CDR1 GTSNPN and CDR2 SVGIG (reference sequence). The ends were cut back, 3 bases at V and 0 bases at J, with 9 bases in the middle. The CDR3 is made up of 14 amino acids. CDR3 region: CAWRTVSSGNTIYF. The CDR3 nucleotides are TGTGCCTGGAGGACAGTAAGCTCTGGAAACACCATATATTTT. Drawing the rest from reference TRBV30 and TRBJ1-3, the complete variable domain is SQTIHQWPATLVQPVGSPLSLECTVEGTSNPNLYWYRQAAGRGLQLLFYSVGIGQISSEVPQNLSASRPQDRQFILSSKKLLLSDSGFYLCAWRTVSSGNTIYFGEGSWLTVV.

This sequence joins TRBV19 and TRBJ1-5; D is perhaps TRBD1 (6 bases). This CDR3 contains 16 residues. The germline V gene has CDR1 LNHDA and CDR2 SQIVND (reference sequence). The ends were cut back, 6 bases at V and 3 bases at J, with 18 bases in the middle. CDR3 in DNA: TGTGCCAGTAGGGGTCAGGGGAAGTGGAACAATCAGCCCCAGCATTTT. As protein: CASRGQGKWNNQPQHF.